A selection of T cell receptor beta chains follows, all from one sample in a study of neurological immune-mediated disorders. TCRdb ran MiXCR on the 5' RACE reads and lists one entry per CDR3 protein. In the table there are about 46,000 distinct CDR3 sequences, 1.9% of which are singletons. Sequencing was carried out using PBMCs. Receptors were obtained from a woman aged 40-49 years with multiple sclerosis. CDR3s include the opening cysteine and the closing phenylalanine or tryptophan. Fields, in order: D gene, J gene, V gene, CDR3 protein. A D gene is named only where the DNA matches it firmly.

>NA|TRBJ1-5|TRBV10-3
CAISEKAGEAGQPQHF
>NA|TRBJ2-2|TRBV5-1
CASSLDRASTGELFF
>NA|TRBJ2-7|TRBV20-1
CSASPRQGGNEQYF
>TRBD2|TRBJ2-3|TRBV25-1
CASSEIAGATDTQYF
>NA|TRBJ1-3|TRBV7-9
CASSFQGPEDTIYF
>TRBD1|TRBJ1-2|TRBV10-3
CATLQGANYGYTF
>TRBD1|TRBJ1-1|TRBV5-1
CASSPRTGLSEAFF
>TRBD2|TRBJ2-1|TRBV11-2
CASSLLERGSNEQFF
>NA|TRBJ2-3|TRBV3-1
CASSQRGGTGEDTQYF
>NA|TRBJ1-2|TRBV6-5
CASSYGGNYGYTF
>NA|TRBJ2-7|TRBV4-1
CASSHGTPYEQYF
>NA|TRBJ1-1|TRBV9
CASSDSGGPMNTEAFF
>NA|TRBJ2-7|TRBV20-1
CSAKNDRLSYEQYF
>NA|TRBJ2-7|TRBV29-1
CSVRGLIPYEQYF
>NA|TRBJ1-5|TRBV20-1
CSASFGGNQPQHF
>TRBD2|TRBJ2-1|TRBV7-9
CASSLRLAGGYNEQFF
>NA|TRBJ2-7|TRBV6-1
CATEDSTYEQYF
>NA|TRBJ1-2|TRBV2
CASSEGWVYGYTF
>NA|TRBJ1-1|TRBV5-1
CASSFAGADTEAFF
>NA|TRBJ1-1|TRBV7-9
CASSLAGTISF
>NA|TRBJ2-6|TRBV28
CASHGVSGANVLTF
>NA|TRBJ2-2|TRBV7-7
CASSRTVNTGELFF
>NA|TRBJ2-7|TRBV20-1
CSARDMWTAYEQYF
>TRBD1|TRBJ2-3|TRBV11-3
CASSFDRADTQYF
>NA|TRBJ2-2|TRBV5-1
CASSKDKKGNTGELFF
>NA|TRBJ1-1|TRBV12-5
CASGLDRVNTEAFF
>NA|TRBJ1-1|TRBV5-1
CASRSDPSNTEAFF
>NA|TRBJ1-1|TRBV20-1
CSATLYRDLGTEAFF
>NA|TRBJ1-1|TRBV7-2
CASSLGYALSFAEAFF
>TRBD1|TRBJ1-5|TRBV5-1
CASSLGTDNQPQHF
>NA|TRBJ1-2|TRBV20-1
CSAREGAYLTLNYGYTF
>TRBD2|TRBJ2-3|TRBV15
CATSRDGGRLAEITDTQYF
>TRBD2|TRBJ2-1|TRBV7-8
CASSPVRLAGGEQFF
>TRBD1|TRBJ1-4|TRBV7-9
CASSPQGTASEKLFF
>NA|TRBJ2-7|TRBV5-1
CASSWGTSYEQYF
>NA|TRBJ1-5|TRBV6-2/TRBV6-3
CASYSPGGGQPQHF
>TRBD2|TRBJ2-1|TRBV5-1
CASSRLAGHNEQFF
>TRBD1|TRBJ2-7|TRBV20-1
CSVAPDRGYEQYF
>NA|TRBJ1-2|TRBV7-9
CASSSVGGYTF
>NA|TRBJ1-2|TRBV7-2
CASSLYGYTF
>NA|TRBJ1-4|TRBV4-2
CASSQDEAKLFF
>TRBD1|TRBJ2-1|TRBV7-7
CASSSTGSNEQFF